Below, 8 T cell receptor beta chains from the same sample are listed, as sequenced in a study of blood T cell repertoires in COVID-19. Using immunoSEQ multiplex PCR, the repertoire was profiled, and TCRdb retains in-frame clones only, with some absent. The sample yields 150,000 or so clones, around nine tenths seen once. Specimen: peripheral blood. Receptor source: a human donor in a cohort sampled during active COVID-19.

DNA for the CDR3: TGTGCCAGCAGTGAAGATTGGGGCCACTCCTACGAGCAGTACTTC. It codes for CASSEDWGHSYEQYF. The rearrangement uses TRBV2 and TRBJ2-7; D might be TRBD1 (5 bases). This CDR3 comprises 15 residues. V lost 1 base to trimming and J lost 0 bases, with 10 bases between them. The germline V gene encodes CDR1 SNHLY and CDR2 FYNNEI. Supplemented by reference TRBV2 and TRBJ2-7, the full variable domain reads EPEVTQTPSHQVTQMGQEVILRCVPISNHLYFYWYRQILGQKVEFLVSFYNNEISEKSEIFDDQFSVERPDGSNFTLKIRSTKLEDSAMYFCASSEDWGHSYEQYFGPGTRLTVT.

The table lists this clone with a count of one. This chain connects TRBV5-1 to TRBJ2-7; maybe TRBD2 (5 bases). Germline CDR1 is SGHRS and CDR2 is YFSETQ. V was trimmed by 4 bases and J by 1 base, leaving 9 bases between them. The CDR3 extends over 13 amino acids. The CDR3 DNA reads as TGCGCCAGCAGCCGCACTAGGTCCTACGAGCAGTACTTC. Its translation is CASSRTRSYEQYF.

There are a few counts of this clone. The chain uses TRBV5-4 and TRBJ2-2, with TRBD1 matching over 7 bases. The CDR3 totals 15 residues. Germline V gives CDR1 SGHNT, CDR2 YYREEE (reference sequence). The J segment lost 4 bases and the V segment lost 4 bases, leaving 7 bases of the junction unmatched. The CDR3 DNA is TGTGCCAGCAGCCCCGGACAGGTGATCACCGGGGAGCTGTTTTTT. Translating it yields CASSPGQVITGELFF.

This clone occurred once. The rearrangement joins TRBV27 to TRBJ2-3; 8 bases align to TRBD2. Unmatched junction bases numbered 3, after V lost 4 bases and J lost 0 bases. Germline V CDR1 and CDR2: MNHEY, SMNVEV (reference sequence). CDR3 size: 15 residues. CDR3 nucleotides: TGTGCCAGCAGTTCTTCTAGCGGGAGCACAGATACGCAGTATTTT. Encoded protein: CASSSSSGSTDTQYF.

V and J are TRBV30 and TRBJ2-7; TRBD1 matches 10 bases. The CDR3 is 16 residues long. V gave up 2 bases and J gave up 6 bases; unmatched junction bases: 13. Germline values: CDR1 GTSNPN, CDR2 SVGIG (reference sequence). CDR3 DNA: TGTGCCTGGAGTCCGGGGTGGAGACAGGGGGCGGGCGAGCAGTACTTC. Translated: CAWSPGWRQGAGEQYF.

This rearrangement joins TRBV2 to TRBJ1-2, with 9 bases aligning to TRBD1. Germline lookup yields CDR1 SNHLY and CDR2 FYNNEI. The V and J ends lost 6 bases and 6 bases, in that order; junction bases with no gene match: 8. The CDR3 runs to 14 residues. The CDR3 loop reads CASSPQGAPDGYTF. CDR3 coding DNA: TGTGCCAGCAGCCCACAGGGGGCGCCCGATGGCTACACCTTC.

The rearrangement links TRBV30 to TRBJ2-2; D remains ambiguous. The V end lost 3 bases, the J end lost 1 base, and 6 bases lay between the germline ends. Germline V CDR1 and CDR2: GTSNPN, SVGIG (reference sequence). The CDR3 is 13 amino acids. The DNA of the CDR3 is TGTGCCTGGAGCCACGGGAACACCGGGGAGCTGTTTTTT. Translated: CAWSHGNTGELFF.

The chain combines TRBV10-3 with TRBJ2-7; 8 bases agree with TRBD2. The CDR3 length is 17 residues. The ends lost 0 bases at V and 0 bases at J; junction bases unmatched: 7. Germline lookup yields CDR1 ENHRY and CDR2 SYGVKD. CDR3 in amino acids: CAISESKLAAVSYEQYF. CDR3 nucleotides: TGTGCCATCAGTGAGTCGAAACTAGCGGCCGTCTCCTACGAGCAGTACTTC.